This record looks at one TCR beta chain sequence and its context. The sample originates from a study of technical replicates of blood from a handful of donors. The CDR3 totals 12 residues. V lost 7 bases, J lost 5 bases, and 6 bases stayed unmatched. Germline CDR1 reads GTSNPN; CDR2 reads SVGIG (reference sequence). TCRdb's copy holds only in-frame clones and misses some; the assay was immunoSEQ multiplex PCR. The sample has around 71,000 clones, 92% seen once. V is TRBV30 and J is TRBJ2-5; 8 nucleotides match TRBD2. The receptor was derived from a human donor in good health. The sequenced sample was T cells isolated from PBMCs. In DNA form, the CDR3 reads TGTGCCTCTTCAGCGGGAGTGGAGACCCAGTACTTC. Protein product: CASSAGVETQYF.